This TCR beta chain comes out of a study of cytomegalovirus exposure and HLA in healthy donors. For this clone: The antigen is not known.

Primers: 60 Vbeta forward and 13 Jbeta reverse. Libraries were prepared by immunoSEQ multiplex PCR; TCRdb keeps only in-frame clonotypes and omits some of them. The table records around 260,000 clones, about 80% of them present only once. Overall study results and limits: Rarity marked most TCR sequences, yet some public TCRs occurred in many donors. HLA-A and HLA-B allele assignments for most subjects were reportedly predicted accurately using TCR beta sequences. In vitro testing confirmed a few CMV-associated chains as specific for CMV antigens.

The germline CDR1 and CDR2 sequences are MNHEY and SMNVEV (reference sequence). The CDR3 covers 15 residues. V lost 5 bases and J lost 6; bases outside the gene matches: 10. This sequence originates from a girl aged 2 to 9 in good health and CMV-seronegative. The V call is TRBV27, the J call TRBJ2-1, with 7 bases fitting TRBD1. The sequenced sample was PBMCs. The CDR3 protein is CASSEGTASGNEQFF. Here the CDR3 DNA reads TGTGCCAGCAGTGAGGGGACAGCTTCTGGCAATGAGCAGTTCTTC.